These T cell receptor beta chains were read from a single sample in a study of blood T cell repertoires in COVID-19. Profiled with immunoSEQ multiplex PCR; TCRdb holds only in-frame clones, not every one. The table shows some 90,000 clones, with about 91% occurring only once. The material sequenced was peripheral blood. These receptors came from a woman of 80 years or more with active COVID-19. Each CDR3 is given with its conserved first and last residue. D genes are given only for firm matches. Some rows have no size entry. The others give once, few or many, or a class for an expanded clone.

TGTGCCAGCAGCCCCACGGGAGGGGGCAGGGATACGCAGTATTTT | CASSPTGGGRDTQYF | TRBJ2-3 | NA | NA | TRBV6-4
TGTGCCAGCAGCCGTTTTGTGGCTAGCAATGAGCAGTTCTTC | CASSRFVASNEQFF | TRBJ2-1 | NA | NA | TRBV11-3
TGTGCCAGCAGCGCCAGGACAGGGGGCGGAGGTGGCTACACCTTC | CASSARTGGGGGYTF | TRBJ1-2 | NA | TRBD1 | TRBV9
TGTGCCAGTAGTATAGGCTTTGTGGCGGGATGGGATACGCAGTATTTT | CASSIGFVAGWDTQYF | TRBJ2-3 | NA | NA | TRBV19
TGTGCCAGTAGTATCTTTGGGAGGGGGGACACTGAAGCTTTCTTT | CASSIFGRGDTEAFF | TRBJ1-1 | once | NA | TRBV19
TGCAGCGTCCTGAGACTGAGCTCCTACAATGAGCAGTTCTTC | CSVLRLSSYNEQFF | TRBJ2-1 | NA | NA | TRBV29-1
TGTGCCAGCAGCTTAGGCGGGGCGACCTATGGCTACACCTTC | CASSLGGATYGYTF | TRBJ1-2 | NA | NA | TRBV7-2
TGTGCCAGCAGCTCCCAGCGGGTGGGCCGCCTCTCTGGGGCCAACGTCCTGACTTTC | CASSSQRVGRLSGANVLTF | TRBJ2-6 | NA | NA | TRBV7-2
TGTGCCAGCAGTTGGGGACTGCCCCCGTCTTACGAGCAGTACTTC | CASSWGLPPSYEQYF | TRBJ2-7 | NA | NA | TRBV27
TGTGCCAGCAGTTTATTAAGCGGGAGGGCCAATGAGCAGTTCTTC | CASSLLSGRANEQFF | TRBJ2-1 | NA | TRBD2 | TRBV28
TGTGCCAGCAGGGTTGGGGGGGACCGGACCCAGTACTTC | CASRVGGDRTQYF | TRBJ2-5 | once | TRBD2 | TRBV28
TGTGCCAGCAGTTTAACCTCGGGACAGTCCGTCTATGGCTACACCTTC | CASSLTSGQSVYGYTF | TRBJ1-2 | NA | TRBD1 | TRBV28
TGCGCCAGCAGCCAAGCCCCCGGGTTAGCGGGAATGTCCTACGAGCAGTACTTC | CASSQAPGLAGMSYEQYF | TRBJ2-7 | NA | TRBD2 | TRBV4-1
TGTGCCAGCAGCCCTAGGCTAGGAATTTCGTACAATGAGCAGTTCTTC | CASSPRLGISYNEQFF | TRBJ2-1 | NA | NA | TRBV7-7
TGTGCCAGCAGCTTGGACAGGGGATATGGCTACACCTTC | CASSLDRGYGYTF | TRBJ1-2 | NA | TRBD1 | TRBV5-4
TGCAGCGTTAGGCAGGCATCGTACACTGAAGCTTTCTTT | CSVRQASYTEAFF | TRBJ1-1 | NA | NA | TRBV29-1
TGTGCCAGCAGCCTCGTAGACAGACAGCACAATGAGCAGTTCTTC | CASSLVDRQHNEQFF | TRBJ2-1 | NA | NA | TRBV7-8
TGTGCCAGCAGTTTTCTCGACGTTAGCGAAGCTTTCTTT | CASSFLDVSEAFF | TRBJ1-1 | NA | NA | TRBV27
TGTGCCAGCAGCTCCAACCCGCTAGCGGGAATCGAGCAGTACTTC | CASSSNPLAGIEQYF | TRBJ2-7 | few | TRBD2 | TRBV7-6
TGTGCCACTCTCCCACCAGGGGGAGCTACAGTCGGGGAGCTGTTTTTT | CATLPPGGATVGELFF | TRBJ2-2 | NA | TRBD1 | TRBV19
TGTGCCAGCAGCCCAGAGGGACTAGGAGATGAGCAGTTCTTC | CASSPEGLGDEQFF | TRBJ2-1 | NA | TRBD2 | TRBV11-2
TGTGCCAGCAGCCCCCAGGTCGGGACAGGGGCGGATACGCAGTATTTT | CASSPQVGTGADTQYF | TRBJ2-3 | NA | TRBD1 | TRBV11-2
TGCGCCAGCAGCCAGGAGATTCCTTCGCCTCCCTACGAGCAGTACTTC | CASSQEIPSPPYEQYF | TRBJ2-7 | NA | NA | TRBV4-1
TGCGCCAGCAGCCGACAGAGAGGCACTGAAGCTTTCTTT | CASSRQRGTEAFF | TRBJ1-1 | NA | NA | TRBV5-1
TGTGCCATCAGTGAGCCGGACAGGGAGGGCAATGAGCAGTTCTTC | CAISEPDREGNEQFF | TRBJ2-1 | NA | NA | TRBV10-3
TGTGCCAGCAGTTTCCGAGATACGCAGTATTTT | CASSFRDTQYF | TRBJ2-3 | NA | NA | TRBV12-3/TRBV12-4
TGTGCCAGCAGCTACAGGGAGCAGGAAAAACTGTTTTTT | CASSYREQEKLFF | TRBJ1-4 | NA | NA | TRBV3-1/TRBV3-2
TGTGCCAGCAGTTACTCTGATCCGGGCGAGCAGTACTTC | CASSYSDPGEQYF | TRBJ2-7 | NA | NA | TRBV6-2/TRBV6-3
TGTGCCAGCATACCCCCAGGAGCGGGATCCTACGAGCAGTACTTC | CASIPPGAGSYEQYF | TRBJ2-7 | NA | TRBD2 | TRBV7-9
TGTGCCAGCTCACCACCCGGGATCAGCGGAGAAAACATTCAGTACTTC | CASSPPGISGENIQYF | TRBJ2-4 | once | NA | TRBV18
TGCGCCAGCAACGGACAGGGGTTGACCGGGGAGCTGTTTTTT | CASNGQGLTGELFF | TRBJ2-2 | NA | TRBD1 | TRBV5-1
TGTGCCAGCAGTGTCCAGTACGATACGCAGTATTTT | CASSVQYDTQYF | TRBJ2-3 | NA | NA | TRBV2
TGCGCCAGTCTCTCGGGGAGTCCCTATGGCTACACCTTC | CASLSGSPYGYTF | TRBJ1-2 | NA | NA | TRBV5-1
TGTGCCAGCAGCTTTAACAACAATTCACCCCTCCACTTT | CASSFNNNSPLHF | TRBJ1-6 | NA | NA | TRBV7-9
TGTGCCAGTTTTGGGGCAGGGCGGACAGATACGCAGTATTTT | CASFGAGRTDTQYF | TRBJ2-3 | NA | NA | TRBV28
TGTGCCAGCAGTTACCCCCGGGTAGCGGGAGGGCGTGGGGCCAACGTCCTGACTTTC | CASSYPRVAGGRGANVLTF | TRBJ2-6 | NA | TRBD2 | TRBV28
TGTGCCAGTACGGCGGACAGGGGGAACTATGGCTACACCTTC | CASTADRGNYGYTF | TRBJ1-2 | NA | TRBD1 | TRBV19
TGTGCCAGCAGCCTCCTTGGGGGAGGCAATAATCAGCCCCAGCATTTT | CASSLLGGGNNQPQHF | TRBJ1-5 | NA | NA | TRBV6-2/TRBV6-3
TGTGCCAGCAGCCCAGGGCTAGCGGGAGTAGAATACAATGAGCAGTTCTTC | CASSPGLAGVEYNEQFF | TRBJ2-1 | NA | TRBD2 | TRBV28
TGCGCCAGCAGCCGAGATGGACAGGGGCACACCGGGGAGCTGTTTTTT | CASSRDGQGHTGELFF | TRBJ2-2 | NA | TRBD1 | TRBV5-1
TGTGCCAGCAGCTTATTGGCCACCGGGGAGCTGTTTTTT | CASSLLATGELFF | TRBJ2-2 | NA | NA | TRBV11-2
TGCAGTGCTAGTAGAGAACCCCAAGAGACCCAGTACTTC | CSASREPQETQYF | TRBJ2-5 | once | NA | TRBV20-1
TGTGCCAGTAGTAAAGGACAGCGCAATCAGCCCCAGCATTTT | CASSKGQRNQPQHF | TRBJ1-5 | NA | NA | TRBV19
TGTGCCAGCAGCCCGGTTGGTCAAAGCACAGATACGCAGTATTTT | CASSPVGQSTDTQYF | TRBJ2-3 | NA | NA | TRBV7-2
TGCGCCAGCAGCACGGGGGGACATCTCCTCCACTTT | CASSTGGHLLHF | TRBJ1-6 | few | NA | TRBV5-1
TGTGCCAGCAGCGTATCATCCAGGTTCCAAGAGACCCAGTACTTC | CASSVSSRFQETQYF | TRBJ2-5 | NA | NA | TRBV9
TGTGCCAGCAACCTTCAGGGGGGAGTCGGAGGTGGGGCCAAAAACATTCAGTACTTC | CASNLQGGVGGGAKNIQYF | TRBJ2-4 | NA | NA | TRBV28
TGTGCCAGCAGTACCCGCGGGCGGGAGGGGGATACGCAGTATTTT | CASSTRGREGDTQYF | TRBJ2-3 | NA | TRBD2 | TRBV27
TGTGCCAGCAGGGACACCAAAAACATTCAGTACTTC | CASRDTKNIQYF | TRBJ2-4 | NA | NA | TRBV6-5
TGTGCCAGCAGCTCCCGGACAGGGGACTATGGCTACACCTTC | CASSSRTGDYGYTF | TRBJ1-2 | few | TRBD1 | TRBV7-9
TGCAGCGTTGGGCCCCTCAGGACAGGGGGCCCGAGGAACACTGAAGCTTTCTTT | CSVGPLRTGGPRNTEAFF | TRBJ1-1 | NA | TRBD1 | TRBV29-1
TGTGCCAGCAGCTCGGGACTGGAAGAGACCCAGTACTTC | CASSSGLEETQYF | TRBJ2-5 | NA | NA | TRBV9
TGTGCCAGCAGCCCACAGACGATAAACTATGGCTACACCTTC | CASSPQTINYGYTF | TRBJ1-2 | NA | NA | TRBV11-2
TGTGCCAGCAGCGTCGGTCACTCTGGAAACACCATATATTTT | CASSVGHSGNTIYF | TRBJ1-3 | NA | NA | TRBV6-6
TGTGCCAGCAGCCAACGACGCCTAGCGGGACAAGAGACCCAGTACTTC | CASSQRRLAGQETQYF | TRBJ2-5 | NA | TRBD2 | TRBV7-2
TGTGCCAGCAGCTCGGGACAGGGGGCAACTGAAGCTTTCTTT | CASSSGQGATEAFF | TRBJ1-1 | once | TRBD1 | TRBV11-3